Following are 13 T cell receptor beta chains from one sample sequenced in a study of a mutant IDH1 vaccine in newly diagnosed glioma. No cognate antigen is known for these TCRs. Noted time point: week 5, during vaccination. Each vaccine dose was 300 ug of mutant IDH1 20-mer peptide, with topical imiquimod. The assay was immunoSEQ multiplex PCR, and TCRdb's table has in-frame clones only and misses some. The sample yields about 58,000 clones, 80% to 90% seen once. Sample: PBMCs, taken from a glioma patient whose treatment included an IDH1 peptide vaccine. The receptors shown here come from a woman in her forties or fifties with glioma.

The chain joins TRBV18 to TRBJ2-7; weak D call: TRBD1 (6 bases). Trimming removed 3 bases from V and 3 bases from J, with 9 bases in between. Germline loops: CDR1 KGHSH, CDR2 LQKENI. The CDR3 has 13 residues. For the CDR3, the DNA is TGTGCCAGCTCACCCTTGGACAGCTACGAGCAGTACTTC. Its protein product is CASSPLDSYEQYF.

The chain recombines TRBV19 with TRBJ2-2; 8 nucleotides align to TRBD2. V was clipped by 5 bases and J by 4 bases; unmatched bases: 6. There are 15 residues in the CDR3. Germline V gene sequence: CDR1 LNHDA, CDR2 SQIVND (reference sequence). Written as DNA, the CDR3 is TGTGCCAGTAGTCAGAGCGGGGGCTCCACCGGGGAGCTGTTTTTT. Translation: CASSQSGGSTGELFF.

The chain carries TRBV9 and TRBJ2-3, with TRBD2 as a possible D gene (5 bases). The CDR3 totals 17 residues. Germline loops: CDR1 SGDLS, CDR2 YYNGEE. The V end was cut by 4 bases, the J end by 4 bases, with 22 bases between. This CDR3 reads CASSTGPDRAVPDTQYF. CDR3 DNA: TGTGCCAGCAGCACCGGACCGGACCGAGCGGTCCCAGATACGCAGTATTTT.

This clone was found once. This chain links TRBV19 with TRBJ2-3; TRBD1 agrees at 9 bases. Per the germline V gene, CDR1 is LNHDA and CDR2 is SQIVND (reference sequence). J gave up 5 bases and V 6 bases, and 9 bases lay outside the gene matches. The CDR3 contains 15 residues. Here the CDR3 reads CASRGTGMNGDTQYF. CDR3 nucleotide sequence: TGTGCCAGTAGGGGGACAGGGATGAATGGAGATACGCAGTATTTT.

The chain carries TRBV5-1 and TRBJ1-1; D is uncertain. CDR1 SGHRS and CDR2 YFSETQ come from the germline V gene. Trimming shortened V by 1 base and J by 0 bases, and 1 base separated the two germline ends. CDR3 size: 12 residues. The CDR3 sequence is CASSLLNTEAFF. The DNA of the CDR3 is TGCGCCAGCAGCTTGCTGAACACTGAAGCTTTCTTT.

This clone was detected once. The chain joins TRBV4-2 to TRBJ2-1; 11 bases fit TRBD2. Germline-derived CDR1 and CDR2 are LGHNA and YNFKEQ. The V and J ends lost 0 bases and 6 bases, in that order; junction bases with no gene match: 1. This CDR3 spans 15 amino acids. The CDR3 sequence: CASSQDSGGANEQFF. The DNA for the CDR3 is TGTGCCAGCAGCCAAGATAGCGGGGGGGCCAATGAGCAGTTCTTC.

The genes are TRBV10-2 and TRBJ2-2, with D uncertain. The V end lost 3 bases, the J end lost 0 bases, and 5 bases lay between the germline ends. The CDR3 has 14 amino acids. Per the germline V gene, CDR1 is WSHSY and CDR2 is SAAADI. DNA of the CDR3: TGCGCCAGCAGTGAACGAGCGAACACCGGGGAGCTGTTTTTT. Translated, it gives CASSERANTGELFF.

This clone has a single count. The chain uses TRBV14 and TRBJ2-5, with D perhaps matching TRBD1 or TRBD2 (5 bases each). CDR1 is SGHDN, CDR2 FVKESK, per germline. The V and J ends lost 3 bases and 4 bases respectively, with 15 bases between them. CDR3 length equals 15 residues. CDR3: CASSQPGPQRETQYF. The DNA of the CDR3 is TGTGCCAGCAGCCAGCCGGGGCCGCAGCGAGAGACCCAGTACTTC.

The V and J genes are TRBV9 and TRBJ2-5; 10 nucleotides align to TRBD1. With 4 bases clipped from V and 5 bases from J, the junction kept 8 bases outside the gene matches. The CDR3 loop spans 15 amino acids. Germline V gene data show CDR1 as SGDLS and CDR2 as YYNGEE. The CDR3 DNA is TGTGCCAGCAGCCCGGGACAGGGGTTTGGGGAGACCCAGTACTTC. It encodes CASSPGQGFGETQYF.

This chain uses TRBV4-3 with TRBJ2-7; TRBD2 aligns across 9 bases. Germline V CDR1 and CDR2: LGHNA, YSLEER. V lost 1 base to trimming and J lost 6 bases; unmatched junction nucleotides: 7. CDR3 length: 15 residues. Here the CDR3 reads CASSQAIAGVLEQYF. The CDR3 DNA sequence: TGCGCCAGCAGCCAAGCAATAGCGGGGGTTCTCGAGCAGTACTTC.

There are a few counts of this clone. The CDR3 DNA sequence: TGTGCCAGTACTTTCGGGACAGGACATGATTCACCCCTCCACTTT. Protein sequence: CASTFGTGHDSPLHF. The V call is TRBV19, the J call TRBJ1-6, with 8 bases fitting TRBD1. This CDR3 has 15 amino acids. Germline V gene sequence: CDR1 LNHDA, CDR2 SQIVND (reference sequence). With 7 bases clipped from V and 8 bases from J, the junction kept 10 bases outside the gene matches.

The V gene is TRBV7-3, the J gene TRBJ2-1, with D possibly being TRBD1 or TRBD2 (5 bases each). V was pared by 6 bases and J by 6 bases, with 18 bases between. This CDR3 region has 15 residues. Per the germline V gene, CDR1 is SGHTA and CDR2 is FQGTGA. CDR3 sequence reads: CASSPTGTSRNEQFF. In DNA, the CDR3 is TGTGCCAGCAGTCCGACCGGGACGTCACGCAATGAGCAGTTCTTC.

This clone is a singleton in its sample. The chain couples TRBV12-5 to TRBJ2-7; TRBD2 matches 8 bases. The ends lost 0 bases at V and 4 bases at J; junction bases unmatched: 23. This CDR3 is built from 21 residues. CDR1 and CDR2 (germline): LGHNT, FRNRAP. This CDR3 is CASGLVLRNFAGGDPQYEQYF. CDR3 sequence (DNA): TGTGCTAGTGGTTTGGTACTAAGGAATTTCGCGGGGGGAGACCCTCAATACGAGCAGTACTTC.